This entry features one T cell receptor beta chain sequence. The antigen it binds to is not known. No much larger clonotype is one base removed from it; base qualities were not supplied. Library creation used the immunoSEQ multiplex PCR assay. For the multiplex PCR, a mixture combining 60 forward primers for TCR Vbeta segments and 13 reverse primers for TCR Jbeta segments was used. A multiplex PCR assay on genomic DNA amplified the CDR3 region of rearranged TCR beta genes. Amplified TCR beta libraries were sequenced as 87-base-pair reads on the Illumina HiSeq System. As for the authors' bioinformatics: A later analysis tallied 75 million to 95 million unique TCR beta chains across the 666 repertoires, and around 9.9 million of those chains were shared by two or more donors. Raw reads were error-corrected and collapsed into unique sequences by a nearest-neighbor algorithm in which closely related sequences were merged to remove PCR and sequencing errors. Alignment of CDR3 sequences to IMGT reference sequences was used to assign V, D and J gene segments. For a sequence to be retained, a match of at least six nucleotides to both a V gene segment and a J gene segment was required. Rearrangements were classified as productive when the CDR3 lacked stop codons and remained in frame with V and J, and all other rearrangements were classified as non-productive. Following IMGT convention, CDR3 was defined as the stretch from the second conserved V-encoded cysteine to the conserved J-encoded phenylalanine. The earlier analysis of about 570 of the donors excluded any sequence lacking an unambiguous match to a single V gene segment. An earlier analysis of 450 to 650 of the donors called V segments functional above 56.7% productive rearrangements and segregating when the between-donor standard deviation exceeded 5%. A statistical classification framework was built to diagnose cytomegalovirus status from the catalog of TCR beta chain sequences. V and J gene assignment, in a later analysis, came from comparing TCR nucleotide sequences with IMGT/GENE-DB human TR gene sequences. The TCRdist pipeline was used in a later analysis to assign CDR3 sequences and most-parsimonious VDJ recombination scenarios. In a later analysis, every TCR beta chain was defined by the combination of its CDR3 amino acid sequence and its V-gene family, and reads without a unique V-gene family were dropped. As a way to deal with suspected cross-contamination and a sequencing artifact, a later analysis dropped 450 to 600 nucleotide sequences that were highly shared and had low generation probability. In a later analysis, a clonal expansion index for each public chain was calculated from normalized within-repertoire ranks of inferred template counts. In a later analysis, generation probabilities were computed with a VDJ recombination model fitted to out-of-frame rearrangements, and the resulting probabilities were checked against IGoR. In a later analysis, TCR-TCR, TCR-HLA and TCR-CMV co-occurrence was scored with hypergeometric tests, and a repertoire-size bias correction was applied to TCR pairs. In a later analysis, false discovery rates were estimated by permuting HLA or CMV assignments 20 times. A later analysis grouped co-occurring TCRs with DBSCAN, adding TCRdist sequence similarity when clustering within HLA-allele-positive subsets. Repertoires with fewer than 30,000 or more than 120,000 public chains were left out of co-occurrence clustering, as were five repertoires with anomalous nucleotide sharing. The immuneACCESS repertoire file appears here via TCRdb, limited to in-frame rearrangements. These files lack a portion of the clones; in checked studies, under half of the deficit traces to unresolved V genes, and the cause of the others is not known. The DNA gave D and trimming, while V, J and clone size come from that table. The sample includes about 160,000 clones, with nearly 80% observed a single time. 3.1% of the sample is taken by the ten largest.

The data originate from a study of cytomegalovirus exposure and HLA in healthy donors (dated by TCRdb to the late 2010s). Looking at the study overall: An earlier analysis of some 550 of the donors reported about 290 Gb of sequence data and some 100 million unique TCR beta sequences from some 180 million T cells. In addition to the first cohort of around 670 subjects, a separate validation cohort of around 110 different subjects was used. The later analysis used no new phenotypic data to find candidate immune exposures, relying instead on TCR beta sequences and their occurrence across donors. Among the approximately 430 genotyped donors, around 79% belonged to the genetic ancestry cluster associated with self-reported Caucasian donors. The study aimed to test whether cataloging public T cell receptors could reveal signatures of past pathogen exposure. An earlier analysis of around 580 of the donors used high-throughput TCR beta sequencing to judge whether each TCR beta V gene segment behaved as functional or pseudogenic. In a later analysis, previously published TCR beta repertoires from several hundred donors were re-analyzed and high-resolution HLA genotyping was added so that TCR occurrence patterns could be studied. An early release that covered about 600 HLA-typed donors contained about 300 gigabases of sequencing data and roughly 84 million unique TCR sequences. HLA typing included class I and class II loci at four-digit resolution. The number of donors typed differed by locus, with roughly 629-640 for A, B, C, DRB1 and DQB1, roughly 550 for DQA1, 606 for DPA1, and some 440 for DPB1. Five DR-DQ haplotypes were treated as single units for association and clustering because of strong linkage in the cohort. The T cell repertoires of some 700 subjects were profiled by immunosequencing and related to cytomegalovirus serostatus. A later genetic analysis used genome-wide SNP genotypes for about three fifths of the 666 donors, treating that subset as a discovery cohort. The study combined high-throughput TCR immunosequencing, statistical association of individual TCRs with disease status, and machine learning to predict cytomegalovirus infection status. Among about 370 genotyped donors of the cohort, an average of around 220,000 unique TCR beta nucleotide sequences was sequenced per donor, of which about 19% were non-productive. Donor age, sex, ethnicity and CMV serostatus were collected together with the repertoire data. All discovery cohort repertoires had been generated using a single sequencing platform. The full study reports these points: It was suggested by the authors that the approach could potentially be generalized to other disease states and immunological phenotypes. A further reported finding was that TCR beta sequences accurately predicted the HLA-A and HLA-B alleles for most subjects in the first cohort. Roughly uniform sequencing depth across donors was assumed in presence/absence analyses, although this assumption may not hold. Correlated functional status among segregating V segments might be attributable to linkage disequilibrium, but an unknown experimental factor could not be ruled out. Because counts were too low, more than 15 rarely observed V segments, including chromosome 9 orphons, were left out of the earlier analysis of a few hundred of the donors. Because some donors lacked HLA typing at each locus, the association tests relied only on the typed subset. In vitro tests confirmed that a few of the cytomegalovirus-associated TCR beta chains recognize cytomegalovirus antigens. While some public TCRs were present in many individuals, most TCR sequences turned up only very rarely across donors. A cluster of highly shared sequence variants was judged likely to be a technical artifact of the sequencing pipeline. A total of 150 to 200 TCR beta chains were listed by the study as associated with cytomegalovirus. In an earlier analysis of about 600 of the donors, most TCR beta V segments appeared in productive rearrangements about 87% or about 30% of the time, broadly matching IMGT annotations. A later analysis associated about 17,000 TCR beta sequences with specific HLA alleles at a false discovery rate of 0.05. A later analysis found that HLA-associated TCR beta chains were more clonally expanded and had lower generation probabilities than equally common non-associated chains. In a later analysis, most CMV-associated TCR beta chains were found to appear HLA-restricted, with HLA associations seemingly driven largely by CMV exposure. The classifier was reported to diagnose cytomegalovirus status with high specificity and sensitivity in both the original and validation cohorts. The cohort was sequenced for TCR beta chains only, and without alpha or paired-chain data the features that could be detected were limited. V-gene and J-gene trimming of TCR beta chains was associated with a missense DCLRE1C variant in a later genetic analysis, and the association was replicated in an independent cohort. The only immune exposure information available for the cohort was CMV serostatus. According to a later genetic analysis, donors in an Asian-associated ancestry cluster had fewer N-insertions in productive TCRs than the approximately 700-donor mean. Assigning TCR associations to individual alleles was difficult when HLA alleles, especially DR and DQ, strongly co-occurred. A later analysis found that TCR association rates varied across HLA loci, with DRB1 alleles showing the most associated TCRs and HLA-C alleles the fewest. According to a later analysis, parvovirus B19, influenza, CMV and Epstein-Barr virus appeared linked to several top co-occurrence clusters.

In total, approximately 700 healthy bone marrow donors made up the cohort. All cohort members were sampled while nominally healthy, although unrecorded immune exposures were likely present. The donor tested CMV seronegative, placing the donor among the 350 or so seronegative members of the cohort. Each donor provided a peripheral blood sample, and peripheral blood mononuclear cells were used for TCR beta sequencing. The Qiagen DNeasy Blood Extraction Kit was used to extract genomic DNA from the blood cell samples. This TCR came from a woman aged 40 to 50 in good health and CMV-seronegative. The specimen was PBMCs.

The CDR3 reads as follows: CSASSGTEAFF. In nucleotide form, the sequence is TGCAGTGCTAGTAGTGGCACTGAAGCTTTCTTT. The chain couples TRBV20-1 to TRBJ1-1, with the D gene call left open. Between the V and J ends, shortened by 3 bases and 4 bases respectively, the junction contains 6 bases. Including cysteine and phenylalanine, the CDR3 has 11 amino acids. The CDR3 DNA has 33 bases and is translated from base 1. Sequences DFQATT (CDR1) and SNEGSKA (CDR2) are obtained from the germline V gene (reference sequence).